The 7 T cell receptor beta chains below all came from one sample that was sequenced in a study of monozygotic twins with inflammatory bowel disease. TCRdb re-called the 5' RACE reads and catalogs CDR3 proteins one per entry, DNA excluded. There are some 200,000 distinct CDR3 sequences in the sample, with roughly 1.7% held by the top ten. The sequenced material came from blood. The receptors were gathered from a human donor with ulcerative colitis or Crohn's disease, or a healthy co-twin of an affected twin (not recorded which).

CDR3 in amino acids: CASKINQGGIQNTIYF. The rearrangement links TRBV11-2 to TRBJ1-3; TCRdb reports TRBD1, a call that lacks DNA to check it against. The CDR3 totals 16 residues. The germline gives CDR1 SGHAT, CDR2 FQNNGV. Looking up the rest from reference TRBV11-2 and TRBJ1-3 gives the full variable domain: EAGVAQSPRYKIIEKRQSVAFWCNPISGHATLYWYQQILGQGPKLLIQFQNNGVVDDSQLPKDRFSAERLKGVDSTLKIQPAKLEDSAVYLCASKINQGGIQNTIYFGEGSWLTVV.

The chain uses TRBV20-1 and TRBJ2-1. CDR1 and CDR2 from the germline V gene are DFQATT and SNEGSKA (reference sequence). The CDR3 is made up of 14 amino acids. Here the CDR3 reads CSARSYRSYNEQFF.

V and J are TRBV5-6 and TRBJ2-1. Per germline, CDR1 SGHDT and CDR2 YYEEEE. This CDR3 is 11 amino acids long. The CDR3: CASSLAYEQFF.

The rearrangement joins TRBV20-1 to TRBJ2-7; the TRBD1 assignment by TCRdb is unverifiable without DNA. This CDR3 contains 16 residues. CDR1 is DFQATT and CDR2 is SNEGSKA in the germline V gene (reference sequence). CDR3: CSARGGIGTGDYEQYF.

This chain links TRBV25-1 with TRBJ2-3; TCRdb returns TRBD1, unconfirmable since there is no DNA. CDR1 MGHDK and CDR2 SYGVNS come from the germline V gene. The CDR3 is 15 residues long. This CDR3 reads CASSEPAGRTDTQYF.

The rearrangement joins TRBV4-1 to TRBJ1-5; the D call of TRBD1 rests on TCRdb alone, since no DNA is present to check it. In germline, CDR1 is MGHRA, CDR2 YSYEKL. The CDR3 length is 17 residues. The CDR3 spells CASSRLFSGVNNQPQHF.

The genes are TRBV7-2 and TRBJ1-2; TCRdb's D gene call, TRBD1, goes unchecked for lack of DNA. Germline V gives CDR1 SGHTA, CDR2 FQGNSA. This CDR3 comprises 15 residues. The CDR3 is CASSPGTDQRGGYTF.